The 31 T cell receptor beta chains reported below all come from one sample, sequenced in a study of tumor-infiltrating lymphocytes in primary liver carcinoma. TCR beta cDNA was made from 450 to 600 ng total RNA with a constant-region primer. Slightly modified ARM-PCR with three nested multiplex PCR rounds yielded TCR beta libraries. Investigators reported that the first two PCR rounds, at around 11 cycles each, used TRBV1-TRBV30 forward primers with a C-beta reverse primer. TCRdb recomputed calls from the multiplex PCR reads with MiXCR, one row per CDR3 protein. Of approximately 300,000 distinct CDR3 sequences listed, roughly 60% are singletons. Germline DNA was extracted alongside blood RNA, which was obtained from unsorted whole blood. The sample comprised peripheral blood. These receptors originate from a middle-aged man with primary liver carcinoma and hepatitis B virus infection.

A note on this clonotype: Germline is not matched at one junction end, which may reflect a read error. The chain employs TRBV5-1 and TRBJ2-5; 9 nucleotides agree with TRBD2. In germline, CDR1 is SGHRS, CDR2 YFSETQ. CDR3 size: 15 residues. CDR3 bases: TGCACCAGCAGCCTTCTCAGCGGGGGGCAAGAGACCCAGTACTTC. Encoded protein: CTSSLLSGGQETQYF.

The gene calls are TRBV4-1 and TRBJ2-1, with D perhaps TRBD2 (7 bases). V lost 1 base and J 8 bases, leaving 33 bases between the germline ends. CDR3 length equals 21 residues. CDR1 and CDR2 from the germline V gene are MGHRA and YSYEKL. CDR3 residues: CASSQGTRGQGFFTPTDEQFF. CDR3 DNA: TGCGCCAGCAGCCAAGGTACGCGGGGGCAGGGGTTTTTCACCCCCACGGATGAGCAGTTCTTC.

Points on this clonotype: A read error may explain this, as a much larger clone is one base away. Likely a read error: the CDR3 ends without its conserved phenylalanine or tryptophan. The V gene is TRBV6-5, the J gene TRBJ2-7; no clear D gene. CDR1 and CDR2 from the germline V gene are MNHEY and SVGAGI. V lost 5 bases, J lost 3 bases, and 17 bases lay in between. The CDR3 extends over 15 amino acids. This chain's CDR3 is CASSPRVASFYEQYL. Written as DNA, the CDR3 is TGTGCCAGCAGTCCACGAGTTGCATCTTTCTACGAGCAGTACCTC.

The J gene is TRBJ2-1, the V gene TRBV28; D remains unclear. Germline V gene sequence: CDR1 MDHEN, CDR2 SYDVKM. The CDR3 spans 12 residues. Trimming took off 1 base at V and 7 bases at J, with 5 bases between the two ends. The CDR3 nucleotides read TGTGCCAGCAGTTTATATAGAAATGAGCAGTTCTTC. Its protein is CASSLYRNEQFF. Based on the CDR3 plus reference TRBV28 and TRBJ2-1, the full variable domain is DVKVTQSSRYLVKRTGEKVFLECVQDMDHENMFWYRQDPGLGLRLIYFSYDVKMKEKGDIPEGYSVSREKKERFSLILESASTNQTSMYLCASSLYRNEQFFGPGTRLTVL.

Notes on this clonotype: One end of the junction is discordant with germline, which a read error may explain. The rearrangement uses TRBV11-2 and TRBJ1-1, with a possible D match to TRBD1 (6 bases). CDR1 is SGHAT and CDR2 is FQNNGV in the germline V gene. There are 15 residues in the CDR3. The CDR3 DNA reads TGTGCCAGCAGCTTAGACGGGGGGCTGAATACTGAAGTTTTCTTT. Translating gives CASSLDGGLNTEVFF. Drawing the rest from reference TRBV11-2 and TRBJ1-1, the complete variable domain is EAGVAQSPRYKIIEKRQSVAFWCNPISGHATLYWYQQILGQGPKLLIQFQNNGVVDDSQLPKDRFSAERLKGVDSTLKIQPAKLEDSAVYLCASSLDGGLNTEVFFGQGTRLTVV.

The chain links TRBV7-9 to TRBJ2-5; D unresolved. V was clipped by 5 bases and J by 3 bases, with 7 bases between them. This CDR3 has 12 amino acids. Germline assignment: CDR1 SEHNR and CDR2 FQNEAQ (reference sequence). CDR3 nucleotides: TGTGCCAGCAGCCAATCAGAAGAGACCCAGTACTTC. As protein: CASSQSEETQYF.

This clonotype came up many times. The chain employs TRBV11-2 and TRBJ2-3; D is ambiguous. Germline V gene sequence: CDR1 SGHAT, CDR2 FQNNGV. The V end lost 3 bases, the J end lost 6 bases, and 7 bases lay between the germline ends. This CDR3 is 12 amino acids long. CDR3 protein: CASSLSGDTQYF. The CDR3, as DNA: TGTGCCAGCAGCTTGTCCGGGGATACGCAGTATTTT.

Comment on this clonotype: The germline gene is not matched at one end of the junction; a read error may be the cause. Written as DNA, the CDR3 is TGCGCTAGCAGCCGAGAAACAGGGGGCCCGCGGTACACCGGGGAGCTGTTTTTT. Its translation is CASSRETGGPRYTGELFF. This rearrangement joins TRBV5-1 to TRBJ2-2; 9 nucleotides line up with TRBD1. There are 18 residues in the CDR3. CDR1 is SGHRS and CDR2 is YFSETQ in the germline V gene.

The gene calls are TRBV23-1 and TRBJ2-7, with TRBD2 matching 7 bases. TRBV23-1 is treated as an ORF (open reading frame) with a function not yet certain. Trimming cost V 0 bases and J 0 bases; bases outside gene matches: 8. This CDR3 spans 17 amino acids. The CDR3 reads CASSQSVIWGGSYEQYF. Written as DNA, the CDR3 is TGCGCCAGCAGTCAATCCGTAATATGGGGGGGCTCCTACGAGCAGTACTTC.

This clonotype was picked up a small number of times. At one of its ends the junction is not consistent with the germline gene, which may arise from a read error. The rearrangement uses TRBV5-1 and TRBJ2-1, with 7 bases aligning to TRBD1. Germline lookup yields CDR1 SGHRS and CDR2 YFSETQ. This CDR3 contains 17 residues. CDR3 region: CASSLGLRGRVYNEQFF. The CDR3 nucleotides read TGCGCCAGCAGTTTGGGCCTTAGGGGGCGCGTATACAATGAGCAATTCTTC.

A remark on this clonotype: A much larger clone sits a single nucleotide away, making a read error possible. This chain connects TRBV6-1 to TRBJ1-1, with D tentatively TRBD1 (6 bases). The CDR3 spans 12 residues. Germline V gene data show CDR1 as MNHNS and CDR2 as SASEGT. Here the CDR3 reads CASTGAPTEVFF. The CDR3 bases are TGTGCCAGCACGGGGGCACCCACTGAAGTTTTCTTT.

This clonotype appeared once. This chain connects TRBV5-6 to TRBJ1-2, with D hard to call. Germline values: CDR1 SGHDT, CDR2 YYEEEE. The CDR3 has 14 amino acids. Trimming pared 2 bases from V and 2 bases from J, leaving 10 bases between. CDR3 coding DNA: TGTGCCAGCAGCTTTACGGTGACCAACTATGGCTACACCTTC. This encodes CASSFTVTNYGYTF.

The gene calls are TRBV5-6 and TRBJ2-3, with 9 bases fitting TRBD2. This CDR3 is 19 amino acids long. V shed 4 bases and J 3 bases; nucleotides not matched to a gene: 18. CDR1 and CDR2 from the germline V gene are SGHDT and YYEEEE. CDR3 nucleotides: TGTGCCAGCAGCCCGCTGGACCTTCGACTAGCGGCCGGAACAGATACGCAGTATTTT. Translation gives CASSPLDLRLAAGTDTQYF.

As to this clonotype: One base away lies a much larger clone, so this may be a sequencing read error. The V gene is TRBV5-5, the J gene TRBJ2-1; D ambiguous. Germline CDR1 is SGHKS and CDR2 is YYEKEE (reference sequence). The CDR3 length is 14 residues. V gave up 4 bases and J gave up 5 bases, with 13 bases separating them. In DNA form, the CDR3 reads TGTGCCAGCAGCGCCTATCTCTTCCACAATGAGCAGTTCTTC. Translating it yields CASSAYLFHNEQFF. Looking up the rest from reference TRBV5-5 and TRBJ2-1 gives the full variable domain: DAGVTQSPTHLIKTRGQQVTLRCSPISGHKSVSWYQQVLGQGPQFIFQYYEKEERGRGNFPDRFSARQFPNYSSELNVNALLLGDSALYLCASSAYLFHNEQFFGPGTRLTVL.

V is TRBV28 and J is TRBJ2-7; maybe TRBD2 (6 bases). Germline V gives CDR1 MDHEN, CDR2 SYDVKM. V dropped 2 bases and J dropped 6 bases, with 14 bases sitting between them. This CDR3 comprises 14 residues. The CDR3 here is CASSLGTAIREQYF. The DNA for the CDR3 is TGTGCCAGCAGTTTAGGGACTGCTATCCGCGAGCAGTACTTC.

A word on this clonotype: This CDR3 is missing its conserved last phenylalanine or tryptophan, likely due to a read error. This chain joins TRBV29-1 and TRBJ2-7; D gene unclear. The CDR3 extends over 14 amino acids. Germline CDR1 reads SQVTM; CDR2 reads ANQGSEA. V was trimmed by 4 bases and J by 0 bases, leaving 13 bases between them. CDR3 amino acids: CSVVRASNSYEQYL. CDR3 in DNA: TGCAGCGTTGTACGGGCCTCTAACTCCTACGAGCAGTACTTA.

This clonotype was counted many times. The chain carries TRBV4-2 and TRBJ2-2; 11 bases map to TRBD2. V lost 3 bases and J lost 5; bases outside the gene matches: 5. This CDR3 has 16 residues. CDR1 is LGHNA and CDR2 is YNFKEQ in the germline V gene. The CDR3 loop is CASSQTLAGGTGELFF. Here the CDR3 DNA reads TGTGCCAGCAGCCAGACATTAGCGGGAGGGACCGGGGAGCTGTTTTTT.

This clonotype appeared many times. The rearrangement links TRBV6-5 to TRBJ2-1, with TRBD2 identical over 12 bases. This CDR3 spans 16 amino acids. The trim removed 6 bases at V and 7 bases at J, leaving 10 bases unmatched. The germline CDR1 and CDR2 sequences are MNHEY and SVGAGI. CDR3 sequence (DNA): TGTGCCAGCAGCCCTCGGACTAGCGGGATAAGGAATGAGCAGTTCTTC. Amino acid sequence: CASSPRTSGIRNEQFF.

About this clonotype itself: An end of the junction differs from the germline gene, which may be a read error. The chain employs TRBV6-5 and TRBJ2-2; no definite D call. Germline values: CDR1 MNHEY, CDR2 SVGAGI. This CDR3 is 13 amino acids long. The CDR3: CAGSLTTTGELFF. The CDR3 region has the DNA TGTGCCGGCAGTCTGACGACCACCGGGGAGCTGTTTTTT.

CDR3 amino acids: CASSPLRRSSYNEQFF. CDR3 nucleotide sequence: TGTGCCAGCAGCCCACTTCGGCGGAGCTCCTACAATGAGCAGTTCTTC. This rearrangement joins TRBV11-2 to TRBJ2-1, with D unresolved. CDR3 length equals 16 residues. Germline V gives CDR1 SGHAT, CDR2 FQNNGV. The V gene lost 5 bases and the J gene lost 0 bases, with 14 bases spanning the gap.

This clonotype was seen a few times. The rearrangement links TRBV28 to TRBJ2-7; D remains ambiguous. Germline-derived CDR1 and CDR2 are MDHEN and SYDVKM. The CDR3 is 12 residues long. V lost 6 bases, J lost 2 bases, and 8 bases lay in between. This CDR3 is CASRSDPYEQYF. CDR3 DNA sequence: TGTGCCAGCAGATCGGACCCCTACGAGCAGTACTTC.

This clonotype was found once. A much larger clone sits a single nucleotide away, making a read error possible. The V and J genes are TRBV12-3 or TRBV12-4 and TRBJ2-2, with 7 nucleotides matching TRBD2. The CDR3 runs to 16 residues. The CDR3 sequence: CASSYPRGSGTRELFF. The CDR3 DNA reads as TGTGCCAGCAGTTATCCTCGCGGGAGCGGCACCAGGGAGCTGTTTTTT.

In the case of this clonotype: A much larger clone lies a single base off, so this may be a read error. The rearrangement joins TRBV4-1 to TRBJ1-6; D is perhaps TRBD1 (5 bases). The CDR3 length is 15 residues. The V and J ends lost 0 bases and 11 bases respectively, with 14 bases between them. Germline V gene sequence: CDR1 MGHRA, CDR2 YSYEKL. The chain's CDR3 is CASSQESKWGPPLHF. The CDR3 DNA reads TGCGCCAGCAGCCAAGAATCCAAATGGGGACCACCCCTCCACTTT.

The chain is built from TRBV7-9 and TRBJ1-1; D perhaps matches TRBD1 (6 bases). V shed 7 bases and J shed 11 bases, with 17 bases lying between them. The CDR3 consists of 12 residues. The germline V gene encodes CDR1 SEHNR and CDR2 FQNEAQ (reference sequence). The CDR3 reads CASTLPTGRAFF. The CDR3 nucleotides are TGTGCCAGCACTTTACCTACAGGGAGGGCTTTCTTT.

A remark on this clonotype: This sequence may be a read error, since a much larger clone differs from it by one base. This rearrangement joins TRBV6-1 to TRBJ1-2; D gene uncertain. CDR1 is MNHNS, CDR2 SASEGT, per germline. The CDR3 runs 13 residues. This CDR3 is CASSSWAKYGYTF. Written as DNA, the CDR3 is TGTGCCAGCAGCAGTTGGGCTAAGTATGGCTACACCTTC.

The J gene is TRBJ2-1, the V gene TRBV7-3, with 11 bases that match TRBD2. Germline lookup yields CDR1 SGHTA and CDR2 FQGTGA. The CDR3 sequence is 17 residues long. V lost 5 bases to trimming and J lost 12 bases; unmatched junction nucleotides: 18. In DNA form, the CDR3 reads TGTGCCAGCAGCGTCGACGCAGGACTAGCGGGCCGACCAGGGCAGTTCTTC. Its protein is CASSVDAGLAGRPGQFF.

Concerning this clonotype: The conserved closing phenylalanine or tryptophan is absent in this CDR3, likely reflecting a read error. Because the CDR3's place on the DNA is in doubt, the DNA is left out and the CDR3 is given as listed by TCRdb. This rearrangement joins TRBV12-3 or TRBV12-4 to TRBJ2-3; no check of the table's D call, TRBD2, against the DNA was made. The CDR3 has 15 amino acids, counting both end residues. Here the CDR3 reads CASSLGGWSTDTQCY.

Note on this clonotype: A much larger clone is a single base away; this may be a read error. The rearrangement joins TRBV6-5 to TRBJ2-3; TRBD2 might be the D (6 bases). CDR1 and CDR2 from the germline V gene are MNHEY and SVGAGI. There are 16 residues in the CDR3. Trimming left V 10 bases short and J 2 bases short, with 22 bases between. CDR3 coding DNA: TGTGCCAACACCGCCGGGACTTCTTTCTCCACAGATACGCAGTATTTT. Protein: CANTAGTSFSTDTQYF.

At least ten counts were recorded for this clonotype. The chain couples TRBV11-2 to TRBJ2-3; 10 bases match TRBD2. This CDR3 is 15 amino acids long. With 4 bases clipped from V and 2 bases from J, the junction kept 3 bases outside the gene matches. Germline values: CDR1 SGHAT, CDR2 FQNNGV. CDR3 residues: CASSWTSGPTDTQYF. As DNA, the CDR3 is TGTGCCAGCAGCTGGACTAGCGGACCCACAGATACGCAGTATTTT.

The chain links TRBV10-3 to TRBJ1-5; D is perhaps TRBD1 (6 bases). The CDR3 loop spans 16 amino acids. The germline V gene has CDR1 ENHRY and CDR2 SYGVKD. Trimming shortened V by 11 bases and J by 7 bases, and 27 bases separated the two germline ends. CDR3 nucleotides: TGTGCCGCCTCGAAGGGGGGCAGGGGAGGAGGACAGCCCCAGCATTTT. It encodes CAASKGGRGGGQPQHF.

A word on this clonotype: It may be a read error: a sequence one base away is much more abundant. J is TRBJ1-2 and V is TRBV25-1; no firm D call. The germline CDR1 and CDR2 sequences are MGHDK and SYGVNS. The CDR3 is made up of 12 amino acids. V was trimmed by 4 bases and J by 5 bases, leaving 8 bases between them. The CDR3 DNA reads as TGTGCCAGCAGTGGAAGAGTTTATGGCTACACCTTC. Translation: CASSGRVYGYTF.